These 12 T cell receptor beta chains were sequenced from one sample in a study of T cells in Graves' hyperthyroidism and ophthalmopathy. Amplification of TCR beta CDR3 regions used RNA as the template. The study used the HTBI primer set for a first-round RT-PCR of the TCR CDR3. A single record per CDR3 protein comes from TCRdb applying MiXCR to the multiplex PCR reads. The sample records 500,000 to 550,000 distinct CDR3 sequences, 15% to 20% being singletons. Material: blood. The source of these receptors is a man in his forties with Graves' ophthalmopathy.

This clonotype was found a few times. This chain connects TRBV7-9 to TRBJ2-1, with D possibly being TRBD1 (7 bases). The CDR3 covers 15 residues. Germline-derived CDR1 and CDR2 are SEHNR and FQNEAQ (reference sequence). Trimming left V 2 bases short and J 5 bases short, with 13 bases between. This chain's CDR3 is CASSLRTRGDNEQFF. Written as DNA, the CDR3 is TGTGCCAGCAGCTTAAGGACCAGGGGGGACAATGAGCAGTTCTTC.

Many counts were recorded for this clonotype. V and J are TRBV5-1 and TRBJ2-1, with D possibly being TRBD1 or TRBD2 (5 bases each). Germline CDR1 is SGHRS and CDR2 is YFSETQ. The CDR3 length is 13 residues. Trimming pared 6 bases from V and 5 bases from J, leaving 12 bases between. The CDR3 here is CASIGETDNEQFF. For the CDR3, the DNA is TGCGCCAGCATAGGGGAGACCGACAATGAGCAGTTCTTC.

This clonotype was counted many times. The chain carries TRBV18 and TRBJ2-7, with 9 bases lining up with TRBD1. The V gene end was trimmed by 5 bases and the J gene end by 6 bases; junction bases not matched to a gene: 11. There are 15 residues in the CDR3. The V gene's germline CDR1 is KGHSH and CDR2 LQKENI. CDR3 in DNA: TGTGCCAGCTCAGTTACGGGACAGGGCCCTCGCGAGCAGTACTTC. Translating it yields CASSVTGQGPREQYF.

In its sample, this clonotype was seen a few times. The CDR3 is CAWRPPVRALNDMANEKLFF. The DNA for the CDR3 is TGTGCCTGGAGACCCCCTGTGCGGGCCCTAAACGACATGGCTAATGAAAAACTGTTTTTT. V and J are TRBV30 and TRBJ1-4; D uncertain. The V end was cut by 3 bases, the J end by 3 bases, with 29 bases between. Germline values: CDR1 GTSNPN, CDR2 SVGIG (reference sequence). The CDR3 spans 20 residues.

The V call is TRBV6-2 or TRBV6-3, the J call TRBJ2-3; possible D gene TRBD1, 6 bases. The V gene lost 0 bases and the J gene lost 5 bases, with 6 bases spanning the gap. The germline gives CDR1 MNHEY, CDR2 SVGEGT. This CDR3 is 13 amino acids long. The CDR3 DNA reads as TGTGCCAGCAGTTACTCAGGGGGAGATACGCAGTATTTT. It codes for CASSYSGGDTQYF.

This chain joins TRBV5-1 and TRBJ1-1, with TRBD1 matching over 8 bases. V shed 0 bases and J 4 bases; nucleotides not matched to a gene: 8. Looked up from germline, CDR1 is SGHRS and CDR2 is YFSETQ. The CDR3 sequence is 16 residues long. Written as DNA, the CDR3 is TGCGCCAGCAGCTTGGAGGGGCCGGACAGGGCCACTGAAGCTTTCTTT. As protein: CASSLEGPDRATEAFF.

Ten or more counts support this clonotype. V gene TRBV6-6 combines with J gene TRBJ1-1, with no clear D. Trimming cost V 0 bases and J 1 base, with 6 bases left between them. CDR1 and CDR2 (germline): MNHNY, SVGAGI (reference sequence). The CDR3 loop spans 14 amino acids. CDR3 nucleotides: TGTGCCAGCAGTTACTCGGGCAGGAACACTGAAGCTTTCTTT. It encodes CASSYSGRNTEAFF.

This clonotype was seen at least ten times. The CDR3 bases are TGTGCCAGCAGGGGAGGTGAAGCTTTCTTT. Protein product: CASRGGEAFF. The V call is TRBV2, the J call TRBJ1-1, with D unresolved. Trimming removed 6 bases from V and 7 bases from J, with 6 bases in between. The CDR3 spans 10 residues. Germline CDR1 reads SNHLY; CDR2 reads FYNNEI.

This clonotype was found a few times. The DNA is left out, because the CDR3 cannot be placed on it with certainty; the CDR3 is given as TCRdb lists it. V gene TRBV5-5 combines with J gene TRBJ1-2; the DNA was not compared with TRBD1, the D call given in the table. Germline CDR1 reads SGHKS; CDR2 reads YYEKEE (reference sequence). The CDR3 sequence runs 15 residues, both termini included. This CDR3 is CASSFAPGTANQHTF.

The chain combines TRBV11-2 with TRBJ2-7, with no clear D. V was trimmed by 2 bases and J by 1 base, leaving 6 bases between them. Germline lookup yields CDR1 SGHAT and CDR2 FQNNGV. CDR3 length: 13 amino acids. DNA of the CDR3: TGTGCCAGCAGCTTAATCCGTTCCTACGAGCAGTACTTC. This sequence encodes CASSLIRSYEQYF.

This clonotype was counted at least ten times. The chain is built from TRBV28 and TRBJ2-1; the match to TRBD1 covers 7 bases. Germline V gives CDR1 MDHEN, CDR2 SYDVKM. The CDR3 is made up of 17 amino acids. The ends lost 5 bases at V and 2 bases at J; junction bases unmatched: 12. CDR3 coding DNA: TGTGCCAGCAGTCTGCCCGGTGCAGGGGGTACCTACAATGAGCAGTTCTTC. It specifies CASSLPGAGGTYNEQFF.

V usage is TRBV30 and J usage is TRBJ2-1; D call uncertain. V was pared by 0 bases and J by 0 bases, with 9 bases between. CDR3 size: 15 residues. The germline CDR1 and CDR2 sequences are GTSNPN and SVGIG (reference sequence). Here the CDR3 DNA reads TGTGCCTGGAGTGTGGGATATAGCTCCTACAATGAGCAGTTCTTC. Translating gives CAWSVGYSSYNEQFF.